This T cell receptor beta chain was retrieved from a study of T cell responses to AZD1222 COVID-19 vaccine. General study results and limits: The donors showed a predominance of white British ancestry and of females, with possible underestimation of clonal diversity. Distributed over spike, vaccine-associated CD4 TCRs predominated at 160-218 and 743-854. AZD1222 recipients seropositive at baseline numbered only five to seven.

Clones were read by immunoSEQ multiplex PCR, and TCRdb kept only the in-frame ones, dropping some. Of roughly 120,000 clones listed, around 84% are singletons. Points on this clone: What it binds is not known.

The CDR3 has 15 residues. The trim removed 4 bases at V and 2 bases at J, leaving 7 bases unmatched. The germline V gene encodes CDR1 SEHNR and CDR2 FQNEAQ (reference sequence). Second-dose intervals near 4 or 12 weeks were combined. The chain uses TRBV7-9 and TRBJ1-1, with 7 bases identical to TRBD1. This TCR derives from an adult who received the AZD1222 COVID-19 vaccine. The sequences come from peripheral blood, collected 28 days after the second AZD1222 dose. CDR3 loop: CASSSQGGLNTEAFF. In nucleotides, the CDR3 is TGTGCCAGCAGCTCCCAGGGGGGTCTCAACACTGAAGCTTTCTTT.